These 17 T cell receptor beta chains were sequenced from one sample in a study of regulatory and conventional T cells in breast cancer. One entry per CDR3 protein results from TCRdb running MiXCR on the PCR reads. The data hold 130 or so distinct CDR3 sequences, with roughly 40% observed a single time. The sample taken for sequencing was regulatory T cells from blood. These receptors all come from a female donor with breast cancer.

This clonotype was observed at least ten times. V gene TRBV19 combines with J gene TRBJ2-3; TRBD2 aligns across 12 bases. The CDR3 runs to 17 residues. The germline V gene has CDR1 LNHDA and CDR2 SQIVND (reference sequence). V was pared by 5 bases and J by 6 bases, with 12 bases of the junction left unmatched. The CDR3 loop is CASSFPLLAGGTDTQYF. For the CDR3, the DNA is TGTGCCAGTAGTTTCCCGTTACTAGCGGGGGGTACGGATACGCAGTATTTT.

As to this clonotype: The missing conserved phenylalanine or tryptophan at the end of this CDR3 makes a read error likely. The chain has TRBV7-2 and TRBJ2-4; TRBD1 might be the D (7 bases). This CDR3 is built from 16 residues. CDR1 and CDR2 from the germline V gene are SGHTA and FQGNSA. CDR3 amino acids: CASSLGQGAGSNTQYL. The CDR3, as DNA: TGTGCCAGCAGCTTAGGACAGGGAGCGGGTAGTAACACTCAGTACCTC.

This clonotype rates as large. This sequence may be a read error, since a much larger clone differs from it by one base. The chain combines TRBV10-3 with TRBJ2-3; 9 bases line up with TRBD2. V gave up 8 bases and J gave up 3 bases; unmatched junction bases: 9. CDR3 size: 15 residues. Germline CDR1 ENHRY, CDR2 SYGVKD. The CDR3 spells CAISGTSLKTDTQYF. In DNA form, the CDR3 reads TGTGCCATCTCCGGGACTAGCCTAAAAACAGATACGCAGTATTTT.

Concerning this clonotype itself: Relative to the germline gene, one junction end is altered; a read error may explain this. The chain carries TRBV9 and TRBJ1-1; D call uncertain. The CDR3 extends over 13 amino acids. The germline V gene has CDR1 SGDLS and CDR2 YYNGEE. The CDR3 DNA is TGTGCCAGCAGCGTAGAGGTCGGCACTGAAGCCTTCTTT. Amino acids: CASSVEVGTEAFF.

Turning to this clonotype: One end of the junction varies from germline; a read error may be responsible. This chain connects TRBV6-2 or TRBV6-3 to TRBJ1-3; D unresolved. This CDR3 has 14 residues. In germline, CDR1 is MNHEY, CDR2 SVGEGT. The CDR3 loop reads CASKLVSSGNTMYF. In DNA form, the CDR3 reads TGTGCCAGCAAGTTGGTGAGCTCTGGAAACACCATGTATTTT.

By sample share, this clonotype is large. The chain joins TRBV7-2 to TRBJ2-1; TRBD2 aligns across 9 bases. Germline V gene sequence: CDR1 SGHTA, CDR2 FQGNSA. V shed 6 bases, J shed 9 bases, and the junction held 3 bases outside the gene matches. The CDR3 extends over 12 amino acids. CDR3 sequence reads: CASRQAGGEQFF. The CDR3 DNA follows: TGTGCCAGCAGGCAAGCGGGGGGTGAGCAGTTCTTC.

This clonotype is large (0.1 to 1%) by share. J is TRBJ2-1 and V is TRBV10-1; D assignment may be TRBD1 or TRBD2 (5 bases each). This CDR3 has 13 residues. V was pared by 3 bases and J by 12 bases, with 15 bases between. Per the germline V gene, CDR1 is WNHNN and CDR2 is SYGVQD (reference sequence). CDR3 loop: CASSDPGARRQFF. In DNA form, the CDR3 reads TGCGCCAGCAGTGACCCCGGGGCACGGAGGCAGTTCTTC.

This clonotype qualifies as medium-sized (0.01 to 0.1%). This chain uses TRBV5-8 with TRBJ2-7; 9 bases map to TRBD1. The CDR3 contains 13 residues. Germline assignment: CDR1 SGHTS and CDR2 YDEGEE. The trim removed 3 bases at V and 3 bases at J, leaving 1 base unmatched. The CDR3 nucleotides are TGTGCCAGCAGCTGGGGACAGGGCTACGAGCAGTACTTC. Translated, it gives CASSWGQGYEQYF. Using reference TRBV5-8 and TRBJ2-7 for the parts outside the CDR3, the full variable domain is EAGVTQSPTHLIKTRGQQATLRCSPISGHTSVYWYQQALGLGLQFLLWYDEGEERNRGNFPPRFSGRQFPNYSSELNVNALELEDSALYLCASSWGQGYEQYFGPGTRLTVT.

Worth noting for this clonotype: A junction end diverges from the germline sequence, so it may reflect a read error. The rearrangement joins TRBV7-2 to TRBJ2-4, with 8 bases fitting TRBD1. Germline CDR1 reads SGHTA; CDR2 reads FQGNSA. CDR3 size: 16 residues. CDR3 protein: CARSLGQGAGSNVQYF. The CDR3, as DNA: TGTGCCCGCAGCTTAGGACAGGGAGCGGGTAGTAACGTTCAGTACTTC.

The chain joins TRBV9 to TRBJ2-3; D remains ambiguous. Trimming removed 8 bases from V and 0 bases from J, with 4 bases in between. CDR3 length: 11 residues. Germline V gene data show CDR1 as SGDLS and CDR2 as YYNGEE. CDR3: CARGSTDTQYF. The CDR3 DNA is TGTGCCAGGGGGAGCACAGATACGCAGTATTTT.

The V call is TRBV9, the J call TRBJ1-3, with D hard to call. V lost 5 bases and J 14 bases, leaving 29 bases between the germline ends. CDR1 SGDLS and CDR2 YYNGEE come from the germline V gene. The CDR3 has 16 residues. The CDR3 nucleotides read TGTGCCAGCAGTCTTGGACCGCTAGCCGCTGGAAACGCCGTATATTTT. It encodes CASSLGPLAAGNAVYF. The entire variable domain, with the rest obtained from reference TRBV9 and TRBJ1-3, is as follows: DSGVTQTPKHLITATGQRVTLRCSPRSGDLSVYWYQQSLDQGLQFLIQYYNGEERAKGNILERFSAQQFPDLHSELNLSSLELGDSALYFCASSLGPLAAGNAVYFGEGSWLTVV.

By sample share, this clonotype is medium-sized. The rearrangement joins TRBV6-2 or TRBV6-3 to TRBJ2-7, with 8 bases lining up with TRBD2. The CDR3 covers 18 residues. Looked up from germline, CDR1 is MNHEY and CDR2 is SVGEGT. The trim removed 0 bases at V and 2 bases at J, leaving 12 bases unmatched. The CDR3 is CASSYSSSGLGRTYEQYF. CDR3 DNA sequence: TGTGCCAGCAGTTACTCGAGTTCGGGACTAGGACGAACCTACGAGCAGTACTTC.

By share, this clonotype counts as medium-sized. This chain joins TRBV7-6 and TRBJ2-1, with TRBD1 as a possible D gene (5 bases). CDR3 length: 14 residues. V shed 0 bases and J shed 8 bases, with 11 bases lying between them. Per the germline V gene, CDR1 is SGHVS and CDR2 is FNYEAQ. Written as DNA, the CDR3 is TGTGCCAGCAGCTTAGCGGGGCCCTTCGATGAGCAGTTCTTC. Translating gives CASSLAGPFDEQFF.

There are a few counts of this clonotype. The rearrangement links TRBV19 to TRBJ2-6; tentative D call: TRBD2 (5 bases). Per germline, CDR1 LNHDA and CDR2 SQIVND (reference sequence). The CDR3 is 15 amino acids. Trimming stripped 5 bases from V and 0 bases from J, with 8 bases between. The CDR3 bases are TGTGCCAGTAGTCTGGGAGTCTCTGGGGCCAACGTCCTGACTTTC. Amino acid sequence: CASSLGVSGANVLTF.

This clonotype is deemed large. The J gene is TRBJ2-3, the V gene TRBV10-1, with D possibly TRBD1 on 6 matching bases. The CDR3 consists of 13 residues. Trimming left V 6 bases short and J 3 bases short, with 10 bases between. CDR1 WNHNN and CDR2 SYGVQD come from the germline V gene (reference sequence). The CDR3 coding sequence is TGCGCCAGCAGGAGACAGGCGACAGATACGCAGTATTTT. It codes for CASRRQATDTQYF.

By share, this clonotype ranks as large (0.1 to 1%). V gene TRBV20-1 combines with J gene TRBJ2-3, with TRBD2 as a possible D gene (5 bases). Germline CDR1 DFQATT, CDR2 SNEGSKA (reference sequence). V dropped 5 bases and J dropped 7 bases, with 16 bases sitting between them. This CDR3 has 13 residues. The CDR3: CSARPRGLNTQYF. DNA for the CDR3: TGCAGTGCTCGCCCTAGAGGGCTAAATACGCAGTATTTT.

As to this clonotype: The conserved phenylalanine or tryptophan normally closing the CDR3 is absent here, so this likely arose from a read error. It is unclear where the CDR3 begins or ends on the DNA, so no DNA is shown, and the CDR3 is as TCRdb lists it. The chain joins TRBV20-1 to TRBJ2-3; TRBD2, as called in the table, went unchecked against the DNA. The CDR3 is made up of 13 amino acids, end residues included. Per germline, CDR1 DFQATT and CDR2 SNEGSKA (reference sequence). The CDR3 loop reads CSARPRGRKTQEG.